Sequencing of this T cell receptor beta chain was carried out in a study of shared T cell receptors in the human thymus. Libraries were prepared by immunoSEQ multiplex PCR; TCRdb keeps only in-frame clonotypes and omits some of them. The data show hundreds of thousands of clones, more than 75% seen once. Deletions cut 2 bases from V and 3 bases from J, with 8 bases between. The CDR3 has 14 residues. CDR1 and CDR2 from the germline V gene are MNHEY and SMNVEV (reference sequence). This clone was counted a single time. This sample was shared with a second study, whose subject was human thymus T cells.

The sequence was obtained from a boy in the first two years of life with a congenital heart defect. The sample was thymocytes. This chain uses TRBV27 with TRBJ1-5; D is perhaps TRBD1 (5 bases). This CDR3 reads CASSLGGTNQPQHF. CDR3 in DNA: TGTGCCAGCAGTTTAGGCGGGACCAATCAGCCCCAGCATTTT.